This TCR beta chain comes out of a study of cytomegalovirus exposure and HLA in healthy donors (dated by TCRdb to 2016 to 2017). For the study in its entirety: According to a later analysis, the 120 or so validation repertoires were produced on the same platform as the roughly 700 repertoires of the first cohort. The study was designed to test whether signatures of past pathogen exposure could be identified by cataloging public T cell receptors. In addition to the first cohort of 666 subjects, a separate validation cohort of over 90 different subjects was used. The study combined high-throughput TCR immunosequencing, statistical association of individual TCRs with disease status, and machine learning to predict cytomegalovirus infection status.

The receptor library was made with the immunoSEQ multiplex PCR assay. In the paper's pipeline: A statistical classification framework was built to diagnose cytomegalovirus status from the catalog of TCR beta chain sequences. What TCRdb holds here is the immuneACCESS table cut down to in-frame rearrangements. Part of the clones is not present; checked against another copy, under half of the missing clones reflect an unresolved V gene, and the others are unexplained. V and J calls and clone size are as listed in that table; D and trimming were resolved from the DNA. The sample contains some 170,000 clones, about 82% of them found a single time. The top ten hold approximately 2.4% of the sample. Study-level results and caveats: A later analysis had no HLA typing for the validation cohort, so co-occurrence there was scored across all 120 or so repertoires. A few of the identified cytomegalovirus-associated TCR beta chains were confirmed in vitro to be specific for cytomegalovirus antigens. A total of 164 TCR beta chains were listed by the study as associated with cytomegalovirus. In a later analysis, TCRs clustered in the first cohort were found to also tend to co-occur in the 130 or so validation repertoires, with approximately 94% of cluster scores above 0. The authors suggested that the approach could potentially be extended to other disease states and immunological phenotypes. The classifier was reported to diagnose cytomegalovirus status with high specificity and sensitivity in both the original cohort and the validation cohort. While some public TCRs were present in many individuals, most TCR sequences turned up only very rarely across donors.

Via the germline V gene, CDR1 is SGDLS and CDR2 YYNGEE. The CDR3 sequence holds 14 residues, the cysteine and phenylalanine included. The sequence is cut down to CDR3 DNA, 42 bases in frame from base 1. The V end gives up 4 bases and the J end 5 bases, leaving 7 bases in the junction not matched to a gene. A remark on this clone: Its antigen is not yet known. The record has no base qualities; no much larger clone is one base away.

Donors formed part of the validation cohort, which comprised 120 subjects and was distinct from the first cohort of several hundred subjects. Sequencing input: PBMCs. Recombination linked TRBV9 to TRBJ2-5, with 8 junctional bases fitting TRBD1. This receptor was taken from a man aged 30-40 years in good health and CMV-seropositive. The CDR3 in this case is CASSSRGLGETQYF. The base sequence is TGTGCCAGCAGCTCCAGGGGGCTGGGGGAGACCCAGTACTTC. The entire variable domain, with the stretches around the CDR3 drawn from the reference TRBV9 and TRBJ2-5 proteins, is DSGVTQTPKHLITATGQRVTLRCSPRSGDLSVYWYQQSLDQGLQFLIQYYNGEERAKGNILERFSAQQFPDLHSELNLSSLELGDSALYFCASSSRGLGETQYFGPGTRLLVL.